This T cell receptor (beta chain) was sequenced for a study of blood T cell repertoires in COVID-19 (dated by TCRdb to about 2020). Broadly, across the study: Samples from collaborators originated in the United States, Italy and Spain and spanned both the acute and convalescent phases of COVID-19. The prospective study material was composed of cDNA or gDNA derived from T cells, B-cell-depleted T cells, or PBMCs. Deeply sampled blood TCRbeta repertoires from subjects exposed to, actively infected with, or recovered from COVID-19 were included in the dataset. The repertoires were released in a freely available public database meant as a resource for research on the immune response to SARS-CoV-2. The samples were drawn from the first 160 participants of the ongoing ImmuneRACE study and from roughly 1,300 subjects provided by 6 global collaborators. A de-identified subject ID, COVID-19 status, age in years and sex were almost always included in the sample metadata. HLA class I and class II types, where available, came from metadata supplied by the sample provider rather than from assay-based typing.

Another Seattle source contributed samples from volunteer blood donors who had recovered from COVID-19. Whole blood was collected in K2EDTA tubes by collaborating institutions according to the institutions' own protocols. For TCRbeta analysis, collaborator samples were shipped as frozen whole blood, as isolated PBMCs, or as DNA extracted from either sample type. TCRbeta CDR3 regions were amplified from genomic DNA using the immunoSEQ Assay, a bias-controlled multiplex PCR. As for the original processing: The number of nucleated cells in each sample was estimated from the amplification of reference gene primers within the assay. Sequence reads were collapsed and filtered to measure the absolute abundance of every unique TCRbeta CDR3 rearrangement. Productive Simpson clonality was computed per sample as the square root of Simpson's diversity index over productive rearrangements. TCRdb stores this immuneACCESS table with in-frame sequences only. Part of the clones is absent; in the studies checked, under half of the shortfall reflects unresolved V genes, and no reason is known for the rest. The V and J calls and clone size are taken from that table; D and trimming were inferred from the DNA. A total of about 200,000 clones appear in this sample, about 89% of them only once. The ten largest clones take up about 6% of the sample.

Beyond this particular receptor, the publication reports: Clinical and demographic metadata were provided uncurated, with the amount varying by source and participant.

In regard to this clone: What this receptor recognizes is not known. No base quality values were provided; no much bigger clone lies one nucleotide off.

The CDR3 covers 15 residues, taking in both the cysteine and the phenylalanine. The read is trimmed to its CDR3 DNA, 45 bases read in frame from base 1. Relative to germline, V is 0 bases shorter and J is 5 bases shorter, with 13 bases between their ends. The germline V gene (reference sequence) sets CDR1 to SEHNR and CDR2 to FQNEAQ. The sequenced material came from peripheral blood. The sequence derives from a man aged 60-69 years who had recovered from COVID-19. The chain is encoded by TRBV7-9 joined to TRBJ1-1, with no confident D gene call. CDR3 protein: CASSLASYPWTEAFF. The DNA is TGTGCCAGCAGCTTAGCGAGTTACCCGTGGACTGAAGCTTTCTTT.